This T cell receptor beta chain was profiled in a study of blood T cells in healthy people across ages. Study findings and constraints: PBMC samples, being unsorted, prevented any conclusive comparison of naive and antigen-experienced cells.

This clonotype occurred a few times. The target antigen is unknown. Combining a sample-barcoded 5' primer with a J-beta primer mix, a second PCR ran for roughly 7 to 11 cycles. Using its own MiXCR run on the 5' RACE reads, TCRdb lists one record per CDR3 protein. Seen here are more than 650,000 distinct CDR3 sequences, about a quarter observed once, and the top ten hold under 3%. V was pared by 0 bases and J by 8 bases, with 8 bases between. This CDR3 has 14 amino acids. The V gene's germline CDR1 is SGHVS and CDR2 FNYEAQ. These records were also assigned to another study, of T cells of mothers and their children.

The V and J genes are TRBV7-6 and TRBJ1-6, with D unresolved. The sequence came from a boy between 10 and 17 years old in good health. Sequences were obtained from blood. This chain's CDR3 is CASSLAQSDSPLHF. The CDR3 nucleotides are TGTGCCAGCAGCTTAGCGCAGAGTGATTCACCCCTCCACTTT. The variable domain in full, completed from reference TRBV7-6 and TRBJ1-6, reads GAGVSQSPRYKVTKRGQDVALRCDPISGHVSLYWYRQALGQGPEFLTYFNYEAQQDKSGLPNDRFSAERPEGSISTLTIQRTEQRDSAMYRCASSLAQSDSPLHFGNGTRLTVT.